These 26 T cell receptor beta chains came from one sample sequenced in a study of response to subunit inactivated influenza vaccine. MiXCR was run by TCRdb on the RT-PCR reads, yielding one entry per CDR3 protein. The table records hundreds of thousands of distinct CDR3 sequences, more than 11% of them present only once. The sample in question was PBMCs from blood, obtained less than 15 days before vaccination. These receptors came from a man in his fifties or sixties who received an inactivated influenza vaccine.

CDR3 residues: CSANRGQASNQPQHF. The CDR3 nucleotides are TGCAGTGCTAATCGGGGGCAGGCCAGCAATCAGCCCCAGCATTTT. The J gene is TRBJ1-5, the V gene TRBV20-1, with D perhaps matching TRBD1 (6 bases). Germline CDR1 reads DFQATT; CDR2 reads SNEGSKA (reference sequence). This CDR3 is 15 amino acids long. Between the trimmed V and J ends, which lost 4 bases and 1 base, there was a span of 14 bases.

This clonotype showed up many times. The rearrangement uses TRBV10-3 and TRBJ1-2; D remains unclear. Trimming shortened V by 4 bases and J by 0 bases, and 9 bases separated the two germline ends. The CDR3 sequence is 14 residues long. Germline assignment: CDR1 ENHRY and CDR2 SYGVKD. The chain's CDR3 is CAISVTGSNYGYTF. The CDR3 nucleotides read TGTGCCATCAGTGTGACGGGTTCTAACTATGGCTACACCTTC.

The J gene is TRBJ1-1, the V gene TRBV12-3 or TRBV12-4, with D perhaps matching TRBD1 (6 bases). V was pared by 3 bases and J by 4 bases, with 12 bases between. CDR3 length: 14 amino acids. CDR3 amino acids: CASSFGLGATEAFF. In nucleotides, the CDR3 is TGTGCCAGCAGTTTTGGACTGGGGGCCACTGAAGCTTTCTTT.

The rearrangement uses TRBV20-1 and TRBJ2-3; no firm D call. The CDR3 extends over 13 amino acids. Germline V gene data show CDR1 as DFQATT and CDR2 as SNEGSKA (reference sequence). The V end was cut by 4 bases, the J end by 0 bases, with 8 bases between. CDR3 DNA sequence: TGCAGTGCTAAACCAGGAAGCACAGATACGCAGTATTTT. This codes for CSAKPGSTDTQYF.

The V and J genes are TRBV29-1 and TRBJ2-3; D is uncertain. Per germline, CDR1 SQVTM and CDR2 ANQGSEA. The V end was cut by 4 bases, the J end by 2 bases, with 16 bases between. This CDR3 is built from 15 residues. As DNA, the CDR3 is TGCAGCGTTGTGCCGGTGAGCAGCCACACAGATACGCAGTATTTT. As protein: CSVVPVSSHTDTQYF.

The CDR3 protein is CASSTTGAQPQHF. DNA of the CDR3: TGTGCCAGCAGTACAACAGGGGCTCAGCCCCAGCATTTT. The rearrangement joins TRBV6-2 or TRBV6-3 to TRBJ1-5; 7 nucleotides match TRBD1. The CDR3 loop spans 13 amino acids. J was trimmed by 6 bases and V by 5 bases; bases with no gene match: 4. CDR1 MNHEY and CDR2 SVGEGT come from the germline V gene.

The rearrangement uses TRBV7-3 and TRBJ2-3; weak D call: TRBD1 (5 bases). The CDR3 is 15 residues long. Germline-derived CDR1 and CDR2 are SGHTA and FQGTGA. V lost 5 bases and J lost 5, with 17 bases in between. This CDR3 reads CASSPNGHSVDTQYF. DNA of the CDR3: TGTGCCAGCAGCCCCAACGGACATTCCGTAGATACGCAGTATTTT.

The table lists this clonotype with a few counts. The CDR3 DNA sequence: TGTGCCACCAGTGATATCTCGGGACAGGGGAGAGATACGCAGTATTTT. Translation: CATSDISGQGRDTQYF. The genes are TRBV24-1 and TRBJ2-3; 10 bases are a match to TRBD1. Germline CDR1 is KGHDR and CDR2 is SFDVKD. V lost 3 bases and J lost 5; bases outside the gene matches: 7. The CDR3 loop spans 16 amino acids.

This clonotype was counted only a few times. The rearrangement uses TRBV25-1 and TRBJ1-1; D gene uncertain. Deletions cut 0 bases from V and 3 bases from J, with 20 bases between. The CDR3 sequence is 18 residues long. Germline CDR1 is MGHDK and CDR2 is SYGVNS. The CDR3 loop is CASSEYVAGFMRDTEAFF. CDR3 DNA: TGTGCCAGCAGTGAATATGTCGCGGGGTTTATGAGGGACACTGAAGCTTTCTTT.

This clonotype showed up just a few times. The rearrangement uses TRBV6-2 or TRBV6-3 and TRBJ2-5; 7 nucleotides match TRBD1. The ends lost 6 bases at V and 2 bases at J; junction bases unmatched: 9. The CDR3 is 15 residues long. From germline, CDR1 is MNHEY and CDR2 SVGEGT. The DNA of the CDR3 is TGTGCCAGCAGCCCCTGGGACAGCAGACAAGAGACCCAGTACTTC. It yields the protein CASSPWDSRQETQYF.

This clonotype was observed a handful of times. The J gene is TRBJ2-2, the V gene TRBV28; unclear D gene. The germline CDR1 and CDR2 sequences are MDHEN and SYDVKM. The CDR3 totals 13 residues. V gave up 7 bases and J gave up 3 bases, with 9 bases separating them. This CDR3 reads CASTIPYTGELFF. The CDR3 nucleotides are TGTGCCAGCACGATTCCGTACACCGGGGAGCTGTTTTTT.

This clonotype was counted at least ten times. The chain couples TRBV20-1 to TRBJ2-7; D might be TRBD1 (6 bases). The CDR3 runs 14 residues. Looked up from germline, CDR1 is DFQATT and CDR2 is SNEGSKA (reference sequence). With 1 base removed from V and 0 bases from J, the gap between germline ends came to 10 bases. CDR3 protein: CSARGTVFSYEQYF. The CDR3 bases are TGCAGTGCTAGAGGGACAGTATTCTCCTACGAGCAGTACTTC.

V usage is TRBV28 and J usage is TRBJ2-3, with D tentatively TRBD1 or TRBD2 (5 bases each). V was shortened by 5 bases and J by 0 bases, with 27 bases between the two germline ends. The CDR3 covers 20 residues. Per germline, CDR1 MDHEN and CDR2 SYDVKM. The chain's CDR3 is CASSLPGARYLLLSTDTQYF. The CDR3 nucleotides are TGTGCCAGCAGTCTCCCCGGGGCCCGTTACCTACTACTAAGCACAGATACGCAGTATTTT.

Here the CDR3 reads CASSQDLLNEQFF. CDR3 bases: TGTGCCAGCAGCCAAGATCTTCTCAATGAGCAGTTCTTC. The V and J genes are TRBV3-1 and TRBJ2-1; no clear D. The CDR3 spans 13 residues. V lost 0 bases to trimming and J lost 6 bases, with 6 bases between them. CDR1 is LGHDT and CDR2 is YNNKEL in the germline V gene (reference sequence).

A few counts support this clonotype. V gene TRBV4-1 combines with J gene TRBJ2-5; D not certain. In germline, CDR1 is MGHRA, CDR2 YSYEKL. With 0 bases removed from V and 4 bases from J, the gap between germline ends came to 15 bases. CDR3 length: 16 amino acids. The CDR3 DNA follows: TGCGCCAGCAGCCAAGAGGGGTTGCGGTCCCCAGAGACCCAGTACTTC. The encoded protein is CASSQEGLRSPETQYF.

This clonotype turned up a few times. The chain couples TRBV30 to TRBJ1-3; D is uncertain. Germline V gene lookup returns CDR1 GTSNPN and CDR2 SVGIG (reference sequence). The CDR3 covers 10 residues. Between the trimmed V and J ends, which lost 2 bases and 5 bases, there was a span of 1 base. Here the CDR3 reads CAWSRNTIYF. The CDR3 nucleotides are TGTGCCTGGAGTCGAAACACCATATATTTT. Based on the CDR3 plus reference TRBV30 and TRBJ1-3, the full variable domain is SQTIHQWPATLVQPVGSPLSLECTVEGTSNPNLYWYRQAAGRGLQLLFYSVGIGQISSEVPQNLSASRPQDRQFILSSKKLLLSDSGFYLCAWSRNTIYFGEGSWLTVV.

The chain uses TRBV29-1 and TRBJ2-7; tentatively, D is TRBD1 or TRBD2 (7 bases each). The V gene's germline CDR1 is SQVTM and CDR2 ANQGSEA. The CDR3 is 13 residues long. Trimming stripped 4 bases from V and 3 bases from J, with 13 bases between. The CDR3 DNA follows: TGCAGCGTTGCAGGGGGGGACCTCTACGAGCAGTACTTC. Protein sequence: CSVAGGDLYEQYF.

This clonotype was observed a handful of times. The V call is TRBV4-3, the J call TRBJ2-3; TRBD1 aligns across 7 bases. CDR3 length: 19 residues. The V and J ends lost 0 bases and 2 bases, in that order; junction bases with no gene match: 14. Germline V gene data show CDR1 as LGHNA and CDR2 as YSLEER. The CDR3 sequence is CASSQDRTVGTAYTDTQYF. DNA of the CDR3: TGCGCCAGCAGCCAAGATAGGACGGTTGGGACAGCCTACACAGATACGCAGTATTTT.

The chain links TRBV4-3 to TRBJ1-1, with 7 bases matching TRBD1. The ends lost 3 bases at V and 2 bases at J; junction bases unmatched: 6. Germline lookup yields CDR1 LGHNA and CDR2 YSLEER. This CDR3 has 15 amino acids. The CDR3 spells CASSQGTARNTEAFF. The CDR3 nucleotides read TGCGCCAGCAGCCAGGGGACAGCCAGAAACACTGAAGCTTTCTTT.

The chain links TRBV20-1 to TRBJ2-2; tentative D call: TRBD2 (7 bases). Between the trimmed V and J ends, which lost 6 bases and 6 bases, there was a span of 17 bases. The CDR3 spans 14 residues. CDR1 DFQATT and CDR2 SNEGSKA come from the germline V gene (reference sequence). Here the CDR3 reads CSALRGGRAGELFF. As DNA, the CDR3 is TGCAGTGCCCTAAGGGGGGGGCGGGCCGGGGAGCTGTTTTTT.

V usage is TRBV20-1 and J usage is TRBJ2-3; a weak D match, TRBD1 (5 bases). The CDR3 contains 14 residues. With 0 bases removed from V and 4 bases from J, the gap between germline ends came to 11 bases. Germline CDR1 is DFQATT and CDR2 is SNEGSKA (reference sequence). CDR3: CSAREGASPDTQYF. The DNA of the CDR3 is TGCAGTGCTAGAGAAGGGGCCTCCCCAGATACGCAGTATTTT.

In its sample, this clonotype was seen a few times. The rearrangement links TRBV29-1 to TRBJ2-5, with TRBD2 matching 7 bases. The CDR3 runs to 14 residues. J lost 0 bases, V lost 6 bases, and 7 bases had no gene match. CDR1 is SQVTM, CDR2 ANQGSEA, per germline. The CDR3 protein is CSVGGGSYQETQYF. CDR3 DNA sequence: TGCAGCGTAGGCGGGGGTTCGTACCAAGAGACCCAGTACTTC.

In DNA, the CDR3 is TGTGCCTGGAACGTGGTACAGGGCGAAAAACTGTTTTTT. Amino acids: CAWNVVQGEKLFF. The rearrangement joins TRBV30 to TRBJ1-4; D might be TRBD1 (6 bases). The CDR3 totals 13 residues. Germline CDR1 and CDR2: GTSNPN and SVGIG (reference sequence). V was shortened by 4 bases and J by 8 bases, with 14 bases between the two germline ends.

This clonotype was seen a handful of times. V gene TRBV30 combines with J gene TRBJ1-4; tentative D call: TRBD1 (5 bases). The CDR3 totals 13 residues. Germline V gene lookup returns CDR1 GTSNPN and CDR2 SVGIG (reference sequence). V was cut by 7 bases and J by 8 bases, with 17 bases left in between. This CDR3 reads CAFMGPSREKLFF. In DNA, the CDR3 is TGTGCCTTCATGGGACCGTCCCGAGAAAAACTGTTTTTT. Full variable domain (missing parts from reference TRBV30 and TRBJ1-4): SQTIHQWPATLVQPVGSPLSLECTVEGTSNPNLYWYRQAAGRGLQLLFYSVGIGQISSEVPQNLSASRPQDRQFILSSKKLLLSDSGFYLCAFMGPSREKLFFGSGTQLSVL.

The chain is built from TRBV4-3 and TRBJ2-3; 7 positions agree with TRBD2. The germline gives CDR1 LGHNA, CDR2 YSLEER. The CDR3 contains 16 residues. The trim removed 4 bases at V and 2 bases at J, leaving 9 bases unmatched. The CDR3 is CASSLGDYQNTDTQYF. CDR3 DNA: TGCGCCAGCAGCCTGGGGGACTACCAAAACACAGATACGCAGTATTTT.

The chain is built from TRBV18 and TRBJ2-2; no clear D. The germline CDR1 and CDR2 sequences are KGHSH and LQKENI. Trimming left V 5 bases short and J 4 bases short, with 14 bases between. This CDR3 has 15 residues. The CDR3 sequence is CASSGRTEATGELFF. DNA for the CDR3: TGTGCCAGCTCAGGCAGGACCGAGGCCACCGGGGAGCTGTTTTTT.